What follows describes a single T cell receptor (beta chain). A single count supports this clone. Its antigen specificity is not known. No per-base quality is available; no much larger clone lies one base away. The data were taken from a study of PD-L1 blockade in urothelial cancer (dated by TCRdb to about 2017). Looking at the study overall: Therapy was started in about 2014 for all patients, and atezolizumab 1,200 mg was administered intravenously every 3 weeks. In the same patients, whole exome sequencing and RNA sequencing of pretreatment tumors were performed in addition to TCR sequencing. An exploratory multi-omic analysis was conducted of the somatic, immune and clinical correlates of response to PD-L1 blockade with atezolizumab in urothelial cancer. Patients had an ECOG performance status of 0 or 1 and had received between 0 and 3 prior chemotherapy regimens. Twenty-five of 29 patients were identified as males with urothelial cancer of bladder origin, and a prior smoking history was reported by 18 of 29 patients. Durable clinical benefit meant progression-free survival longer than 6 months, and TCR features were also tested against progression-free and overall survival. Blood samples gave a median of around 140,000 T cells and some 83,000 unique TCRs, with a median clonality of 0.080. Pretreatment tumor samples, along with matched peripheral blood serially collected before and after atezolizumab treatment, were subjected to TCR sequencing. Some 30 patients had pretreatment blood TCR-seq, roughly 25 had at least one posttreatment blood collection, and roughly 25 had tumor TCR-seq. Blood samples were analyzed at two time points: 3 weeks after treatment start (second dose) and 6 weeks after treatment start. Fewer than ten patients reached durable clinical benefit, while about 19 patients did not.

The junction shows trimming of 5 bases on V and 3 bases on J, plus 10 bases between the germline ends. Taken from cysteine to phenylalanine, the CDR3 has 13 residues. CDR3 DNA is the only sequence kept; it has 39 bases, read in frame from the first base. The germline V gene gives CDR1 as SGHTA and CDR2 as FQGNSA. The sample's time point label is to be understood as: peripheral blood 6 weeks after treatment start. The cohort comprised 29 patients with locally advanced or metastatic urothelial carcinoma treated at Memorial Sloan Kettering on a trial protocol. Peripheral blood mononuclear cells were collected pretreatment and during treatment, with between 1 and 8 total time points obtained per patient. The Qiagen DNeasy Blood extraction kit was used to purify genomic DNA from total PBMCs and from tumor samples. PBMCs were collected pretreatment and during treatment, and were isolated and stored as previously described.

Synthetic TCR analog templates were spiked into each PCR to estimate absolute template abundance from read counts. TCRbeta CDR3 regions were amplified from genomic DNA with bias-controlled V and J gene primers using the immunoSEQ assay. Sequencing of rearranged TCRbeta segments was done at approximately 20X coverage. For the original study's pipeline: Clustering was used to correct sequencing errors, and CDR3s were annotated against IMGT so that V, D and J genes could be assigned. Out-of-frame and stop-codon sequences were excluded, and only productive TCRbeta rearrangements were used in downstream analyses. Clonality was calculated as one minus the Shannon entropy normalized by the log of the number of unique productive sequences. Fisher's exact test with Benjamini-Hochberg correction, using a cutoff of adjusted p below 0.01, was how clones that differed between time points or between blood and tumor were identified. The immuneACCESS repertoire file appears here via TCRdb, limited to in-frame rearrangements. These files lack a portion of the clones; in checked studies, under half of the deficit traces to unresolved V genes, and the cause of the others is not known. V and J calls and clone size are copied from that table; D and trimming were computed from the DNA. This sample lists more than 45,000 clones; around 86% were detected once. Together, the top ten hold 8.5% to 12% of the sample.

Results the study describes overall, beyond this receptor: Improved progression-free and overall survival was associated with having pretreatment peripheral blood TCR clonality below the median. Because the sample size was small (n ≈ 28) and many of the analyses were exploratory, the results are meant to be hypothesis-generating. Patients with durable benefit showed greater expansion of tumor-associated TCR clones in peripheral blood 3 weeks after starting treatment (n of about 20, p = 0.022).

The TCR comes from a man between 60 and 70 years old with urothelial cancer. The chain is assembled from TRBV7-2 and TRBJ1-1; the D gene cannot be resolved reliably. The specimen was PBMCs, collected around atezolizumab (anti-PD-L1) treatment. CDR3 reads: CASSVRRDTEAFF. The DNA is TGTGCCAGCAGCGTGAGGAGGGACACTGAAGCTTTCTTT. The entire variable domain, with the stretches around the CDR3 drawn from the reference TRBV7-2 and TRBJ1-1 proteins, is GAGVSQSPSNKVTEKGKDVELRCDPISGHTALYWYRQSLGQGLEFLIYFQGNSAPDKSGLPSDRFSAERTGGSVSTLTIQRTQQEDSAVYLCASSVRRDTEAFFGQGTRLTVV.